This T cell receptor beta chain was obtained from a study of T cells after yellow fever vaccination. Trimming shortened V by 0 bases and J by 5 bases, and 20 bases separated the two germline ends. In germline, CDR1 is SQVTM, CDR2 ANQGSEA. The length of the CDR3 is 16 residues. A single record per CDR3 protein comes from TCRdb applying MiXCR to the 5' RACE reads. The data contain some 120,000 distinct CDR3 sequences, 13% to 15% of them singletons. V gene TRBV29-1 combines with J gene TRBJ2-7; D may match TRBD1 or TRBD2 (5 bases each). This sequence originates from a young man who received the YFV17D yellow fever vaccine. This specimen consisted of CD8+ T cells sorted from PBMCs, obtained 5 days after the yellow fever booster vaccination. Here the CDR3 DNA reads TGCAGCGTTGAAGATAGGGACCCGGGGCTAGGCCACGAGCAGTACTTC. As protein: CSVEDRDPGLGHEQYF.